The present T cell receptor beta chain was sequenced within a study of response to subunit inactivated influenza vaccine (dated by TCRdb to 2016 to 2018). For the wider study: Deep quantitative profiling of the T cell receptor repertoire was used in the study to follow responses to a trivalent subunit inactivated influenza vaccine. Study-wide conclusions, independent of this receptor: It was suggested by the authors that each seasonal influenza vaccination may recruit only a limited number of new T cells.

Worth noting for this clonotype: Its antigen is not yet known. No quality values exist for individual bases; no much larger clone is one base distant.

The library was generated by RT-PCR. The sequencer was an Illumina HiSeq 2500. Using fastp at Q25 and MiXCR, TCRdb reprocessed the public reads and kept productive beta chains. Each CDR3 protein appears once, grouped with its most common genes and DNA. The sample records some 850,000 distinct CDR3 sequences, roughly 20% of which are singletons. Approximately 11% of the sample is held by the ten biggest clonotypes. Sequencing used PBMCs from blood, obtained 5 to 6 days after vaccination. The receptor was isolated from a man aged 45-65 years who received an inactivated influenza vaccine. Donor details come from another sample of the same person, matched by shared clones.

The nucleotide sequence reads TGTGCCAGCAGTCCTCTGGTTAGCCCGGTAGTACTCTCTGGGGCCAACGTCCTGACTTTC. Its translation reads: CASSPLVSPVVLSGANVLTF. In this chain, TRBV27 is recombined with TRBJ2-6; the D gene cannot be named for sure. According to the germline V gene (reference sequence), CDR1 reads MNHEY and CDR2 reads SMNVEV. The CDR3 measures 20 amino acids from cysteine to phenylalanine. Kept here is only the CDR3 DNA, which spans 60 bases and is read in frame from base 1. Relative to germline, V is 5 bases shorter and J is 0 bases shorter, with 23 bases between their ends. This CDR3, with the reference TRBV27 and TRBJ2-6 proteins standing in past its ends, gives the full variable domain EAQVTQNPRYLITVTGKKLTVTCSQNMNHEYMSWYRQDPGLGLRQIYYSMNVEVTDKGDVPEGYKVSRKEKRNFPLILESPSPNQTSLYFCASSPLVSPVVLSGANVLTFGAGSRLTVL.